The 30 T cell receptor beta chains in this list originate from one sample, sequenced in a study of shared clonotypes between healthy human individuals. Method: immunoSEQ multiplex PCR; TCRdb's copy keeps in-frame clones and lacks some. The data contain about 1.5 million clones, approximately 96% of them singletons. Sequencing was done on a sample of naive CD4+ T cells sorted from blood. Indicated subset: CD45RA+ positively selected. The origin of the receptors is a man between 25 and 39 years old in good health.

In regard to this clone: The junction departs from germline at one end; a sequencing error may be responsible. The chain couples TRBV7-2 to TRBJ2-7; possibly TRBD1 or TRBD2 for D (6 bases each). CDR1 and CDR2 from the germline V gene are SGHTA and FQGNSA. The CDR3 is 18 amino acids. The CDR3 nucleotides read TGTGCCAGCAGCCAACCCCTTTCCACCGGGGGCCGCTCCCACGAGCAGTACTTC. Protein: CASSQPLSTGGRSHEQYF.

The chain employs TRBV18 and TRBJ2-6; D is ambiguous. Germline CDR1 is KGHSH and CDR2 is LQKENI. The CDR3 totals 16 residues. Deletions cut 1 base from V and 3 bases from J, with 10 bases between. CDR3 protein: CASSPQSRGGANVLTF. The CDR3 bases are TGTGCCAGCTCACCACAATCGAGAGGTGGGGCCAACGTCCTGACTTTC.

The rearrangement links TRBV9 to TRBJ2-3; possibly TRBD2 for D (5 bases). The CDR3 is made up of 15 amino acids. V was shortened by 3 bases and J by 0 bases, with 11 bases between the two germline ends. The germline V gene encodes CDR1 SGDLS and CDR2 YYNGEE. Written as DNA, the CDR3 is TGTGCCAGCAGCGCACTAGACGGGAGCACAGATACGCAGTATTTT. As protein: CASSALDGSTDTQYF.

The gene calls are TRBV28 and TRBJ1-2; 7 nucleotides align to TRBD1. The CDR3 loop spans 13 amino acids. Germline CDR1 MDHEN, CDR2 SYDVKM. J gave up 7 bases and V 2 bases, and 4 bases lay outside the gene matches. The CDR3 DNA reads as TGTGCCAGCAGTTTAAAGGGGGCGGTTGGCTACACCTTC. This sequence encodes CASSLKGAVGYTF.

This chain connects TRBV5-5 to TRBJ2-7, with D uncertain. V was clipped by 0 bases and J by 2 bases, with 9 bases between them. Germline V gene lookup returns CDR1 SGHKS and CDR2 YYEKEE (reference sequence). The CDR3 spans 14 residues. This chain's CDR3 is CASSLGIFPYEQYF. CDR3 sequence (DNA): TGTGCCAGCAGCTTGGGAATTTTTCCCTACGAGCAGTACTTC.

This clone was seen just once. The chain carries TRBV7-8 and TRBJ1-2; D is ambiguous. Trimming shortened V by 1 base and J by 2 bases, and 8 bases separated the two germline ends. Germline V gives CDR1 SGHVS, CDR2 FQNEAQ. This CDR3 is built from 14 residues. The CDR3 sequence: CASSLGGKNYGYTF. DNA of the CDR3: TGTGCCAGCAGCTTAGGTGGCAAGAACTATGGCTACACCTTC.

This clone has a single count. The J gene is TRBJ2-3, the V gene TRBV11-2; a possible D gene is TRBD2 (5 bases). The germline V gene encodes CDR1 SGHAT and CDR2 FQNNGV. V lost 1 base, J lost 0 bases, and 14 bases lay in between. The CDR3 has 17 amino acids. DNA of the CDR3: TGTGCCAGCAGCTTAGTATGGTGGCGGGTTAGCACAGATACGCAGTATTTT. Amino acids: CASSLVWWRVSTDTQYF.

The chain combines TRBV25-1 with TRBJ2-2; D uncertain. The germline CDR1 and CDR2 sequences are MGHDK and SYGVNS. The V end lost 7 bases, the J end lost 3 bases, and 15 bases lay between the germline ends. The CDR3 covers 15 residues. The CDR3 nucleotides read TGTGCCAGCACCAAGGCCAGTGGGGACACCGGGGAGCTGTTTTTT. Its protein product is CASTKASGDTGELFF. The whole variable domain, remainder taken from reference TRBV25-1 and TRBJ2-2, is EADIYQTPRYLVIGTGKKITLECSQTMGHDKMYWYQQDPGMELHLIHYSYGVNSTEKGDLSSESTVSRIRTEHFPLTLESARPSHTSQYLCASTKASGDTGELFFGEGSRLTVL.

The J gene is TRBJ2-2, the V gene TRBV19, with 8 bases that match TRBD1. The CDR3 is 15 amino acids. V was pared by 5 bases and J by 9 bases, with 11 bases of the junction left unmatched. Germline loops: CDR1 LNHDA, CDR2 SQIVND (reference sequence). The CDR3 region is CASSDRDRSRRELFF. The CDR3 DNA reads as TGTGCCAGTAGTGACCGGGACAGGAGCCGGCGGGAGCTGTTTTTT.

This chain connects TRBV18 to TRBJ2-7; D is unresolved. The CDR3 is 14 residues long. V was shortened by 3 bases and J by 0 bases, with 9 bases between the two germline ends. Looked up from germline, CDR1 is KGHSH and CDR2 is LQKENI. The CDR3 DNA is TGTGCCAGCTCACCGTCTCAGACCTCCTACGAGCAGTACTTC. Protein sequence: CASSPSQTSYEQYF.

The chain combines TRBV30 with TRBJ1-3; D unclear. Looked up from germline, CDR1 is GTSNPN and CDR2 is SVGIG (reference sequence). V gave up 0 bases and J gave up 0 bases, with 6 bases separating them. CDR3 length: 14 residues. Written as DNA, the CDR3 is TGTGCCTGGAGTGTAGGAAGCTCTGGAAACACCATATATTTT. It codes for CAWSVGSSGNTIYF.

This chain uses TRBV21-1 with TRBJ1-4; the DNA was not used to check the table's D call, TRBD1. TRBV21-1 is listed as a pseudogene. The CDR3 sequence is 14 residues long. CDR3 in DNA: TGTGCCAGCAGCAGGACAGAGGATACATCTGGTCTGTTTTTT. Its protein product is CASSRTEDTSGLFF.

J is TRBJ2-1 and V is TRBV7-2; 11 nucleotides align to TRBD2. Trimming cost V 3 bases and J 0 bases; bases outside gene matches: 10. The CDR3 sequence is 19 residues long. Germline lookup yields CDR1 SGHTA and CDR2 FQGNSA. In nucleotides, the CDR3 is TGTGCCAGCAGCTTTTTGGGACTAGCGGTGAAAAGCTCCTACAATGAGCAGTTCTTC. As protein: CASSFLGLAVKSSYNEQFF.

The chain is built from TRBV27 and TRBJ2-2; 9 positions agree with TRBD2. The CDR3 loop spans 16 amino acids. V trimming: 4 bases; J trimming: 4 bases; junction bases outside the gene matches: 7. The V gene's germline CDR1 is MNHEY and CDR2 SMNVEV (reference sequence). CDR3 coding DNA: TGTGCCAGCAGTTCCTTAGCGGGAGTGGGCACCGGGGAGCTGTTTTTT. This gives the protein CASSSLAGVGTGELFF.

The chain links TRBV10-2 to TRBJ2-7; 7 bases agree with TRBD1. CDR3 length: 15 amino acids. J lost 3 bases, V lost 6 bases, and 11 bases had no gene match. Germline-derived CDR1 and CDR2 are WSHSY and SAAADI. The CDR3 sequence is CASRDLGGPHYEQYF. CDR3 bases: TGCGCCAGCAGAGACTTAGGGGGCCCCCACTACGAGCAGTACTTC.

This chain connects TRBV5-1 to TRBJ2-1; 12 nucleotides line up with TRBD2. V dropped 4 bases and J dropped 4; count of bases not matched to a gene: 9. CDR3 length: 17 residues. Germline CDR1 and CDR2: SGHRS and YFSETQ. The DNA for the CDR3 is TGCGCCAGCAGCACCTCTCGACTAGCGGGAGATTACAATGAGCAGTTCTTC. Encoded protein: CASSTSRLAGDYNEQFF.

V and J are TRBV15 and TRBJ2-5; 7 bases are a match to TRBD1. CDR1 and CDR2 from the germline V gene are LNHNV and YYDKDF (reference sequence). The CDR3 length is 15 residues. After removal of 3 bases from V and 1 base from J, the junction contained 5 bases not matched to a gene. The CDR3 coding sequence is TGTGCCACCAGCAGCCTCGGGACAGTCCAAGAGACCCAGTACTTC. Protein sequence: CATSSLGTVQETQYF. Using reference TRBV15 and TRBJ2-5 for the parts outside the CDR3, the full variable domain is DAMVIQNPRYQVTQFGKPVTLSCSQTLNHNVMYWYQQKSSQAPKLLFHYYDKDFNNEADTPDNFQSRRPNTSFCFLDIRSPGLGDTAMYLCATSSLGTVQETQYFGPGTRLLVL.

This chain joins TRBV7-2 and TRBJ2-5; tentative D call: TRBD2 (5 bases). Per germline, CDR1 SGHTA and CDR2 FQGNSA. Trimming removed 0 bases at V and 9 bases at J, with 17 bases between. CDR3 length: 15 residues. CDR3 region: CASSLATSTGISQYF. The CDR3 nucleotides are TGTGCCAGCAGCTTAGCGACCTCGACGGGAATATCCCAGTACTTC.

This clone occurred once. V gene TRBV29-1 combines with J gene TRBJ2-5, with D unclear. This CDR3 region has 13 residues. V lost 1 base and J 1 base, leaving 7 bases between the germline ends. Germline values: CDR1 SQVTM, CDR2 ANQGSEA. This CDR3 reads CSVEGTRQETQYF. In nucleotides, the CDR3 is TGCAGCGTTGAAGGGACCCGCCAAGAGACCCAGTACTTC.

This rearrangement joins TRBV18 to TRBJ2-1; 9 bases fit TRBD2. CDR1 KGHSH and CDR2 LQKENI come from the germline V gene. This CDR3 region has 17 residues. V gave up 2 bases and J gave up 9 bases; unmatched junction bases: 14. CDR3 protein: CASSPSQGGRGPGEQFF. In nucleotides, the CDR3 is TGTGCCAGCTCACCATCTCAAGGCGGGAGGGGACCGGGTGAGCAGTTCTTC.

The gene calls are TRBV11-2 and TRBJ1-2; maybe TRBD1 (5 bases). CDR1 is SGHAT, CDR2 FQNNGV, per germline. This CDR3 has 13 amino acids. V lost 6 bases and J lost 6, with 14 bases in between. The CDR3 sequence is CASRMLRRDGYTF. CDR3 sequence (DNA): TGTGCCAGCAGGATGCTCCGCAGGGATGGCTACACCTTC.

The chain links TRBV25-1 to TRBJ2-3, with unresolved D. The CDR3 totals 10 residues. Per the germline V gene, CDR1 is MGHDK and CDR2 is SYGVNS. Deletions cut 7 bases from V and 5 bases from J, with 4 bases between. The CDR3 reads CASNVDTQYF. CDR3 DNA sequence: TGTGCCAGCAATGTAGATACGCAGTATTTT.

This chain links TRBV7-2 with TRBJ1-2; no clear D. Germline CDR1 SGHTA, CDR2 FQGNSA. V lost 3 bases and J 5 bases, leaving 13 bases between the germline ends. This CDR3 has 14 residues. CDR3 amino acids: CASSLSTGPYGYTF. The CDR3 DNA sequence: TGTGCCAGCAGCTTGTCCACCGGGCCGTATGGCTACACCTTC.

The chain's CDR3 is CASRSTHAGNQPQHF. In DNA form, the CDR3 reads TGTGCAAGTCGCTCTACCCACGCGGGCAATCAGCCCCAGCATTTT. The chain combines TRBV12-2 with TRBJ1-5. TRBV12-2 constitutes a pseudogene. The CDR3 sequence is 15 residues long.

This chain links TRBV7-9 with TRBJ2-3; 12 bases align to TRBD2. With 7 bases clipped from V and 2 bases from J, the junction kept 7 bases outside the gene matches. Germline V gene data show CDR1 as SEHNR and CDR2 as FQNEAQ (reference sequence). The CDR3 totals 16 residues. DNA of the CDR3: TGTGCCAGCACCAGGACTAGCGGGACCCACACAGATACGCAGTATTTT. This encodes CASTRTSGTHTDTQYF.

With respect to this clone: The germline gene is not matched at one end of the junction; a read error may be the cause. The chain carries TRBV6-1 and TRBJ1-2, with 8 bases matching TRBD1. CDR3 length: 13 amino acids. Per the germline V gene, CDR1 is MNHNS and CDR2 is SASEGT. CDR3 bases: TGTGCCAGCACTGAAGGACAGGGAAGGGGCTACACCTTC. Translated, it gives CASTEGQGRGYTF.

The chain uses TRBV30 and TRBJ2-2, with 12 bases lining up with TRBD2. Losses at the gene ends were 3 bases for V and 8 bases for J; bases not matched to a gene: 7. Germline values: CDR1 GTSNPN, CDR2 SVGIG (reference sequence). CDR3 size: 15 residues. CDR3 residues: CAWSRLAGASGELFF. The CDR3, as DNA: TGTGCCTGGAGCCGACTAGCGGGAGCGTCAGGGGAGCTGTTTTTT.

This clone was found once. The rearrangement uses TRBV5-8 and TRBJ2-5, with D possibly being TRBD2 (6 bases). The V gene lost 3 bases and the J gene lost 6 bases, with 18 bases spanning the gap. The germline gives CDR1 SGHTS, CDR2 YDEGEE. CDR3 length equals 15 residues. The CDR3 bases are TGTGCCAGCAGCTCCCTCGGGCAGGCGGGGCAGACCCAGTACTTC. Its translation is CASSSLGQAGQTQYF.

The J gene is TRBJ2-2, the V gene TRBV11-2; TRBD2 matches at 9 bases. Looked up from germline, CDR1 is SGHAT and CDR2 is FQNNGV. V trimming: 1 base; J trimming: 6 bases; junction bases outside the gene matches: 3. This CDR3 comprises 15 residues. DNA for the CDR3: TGTGCCAGCAGCTTAGCGGGACTAGCTCCCGGGGAGCTGTTTTTT. This gives the protein CASSLAGLAPGELFF.

The chain combines TRBV18 with TRBJ2-7; 7 bases line up with TRBD1. Germline V gives CDR1 KGHSH, CDR2 LQKENI. This CDR3 contains 14 residues. The V and J ends lost 6 bases and 3 bases, in that order; junction bases with no gene match: 8. The CDR3 reads CASSPYGTDYEQYF. The CDR3 nucleotides are TGTGCCAGCTCCCCGTACGGGACAGACTACGAGCAGTACTTC.